These 3 T cell receptor beta chains originate from one sample sequenced in a study of blood T cell repertoires in COVID-19 (TCRdb year 2020). The library was prepared using the immunoSEQ multiplex PCR assay. TCRdb obtained this table from immuneACCESS and retained in-frame rearrangements with V and J assigned. These tables miss some clones; where compared with another copy, unresolved V genes account for less than half of the shortfall, and the remainder is unexplained. Across this sample there are 150,000 or so clones, with 86% seen only once. The ten largest clones capture about 8.2% of the sample. The sequencing input was peripheral blood. The receptors were gathered from a man aged 55-75 years with acute or convalescent COVID-19.

The gene calls are TRBV24-1 and TRBJ1-2; D not resolved. CDR1 and CDR2 (germline): KGHDR, SFDVKD. Trimming left V 4 bases short and J 4 bases short, with 6 bases between. The CDR3 covers 12 residues. This CDR3 is CATSEPGYGYTF. The CDR3 nucleotides are TGTGCCACCAGTGAGCCCGGCTATGGCTACACCTTC.

V usage is TRBV28 and J usage is TRBJ2-3, with 8 nucleotides matching TRBD2. The V gene end was trimmed by 2 bases and the J gene end by 4 bases; junction bases not matched to a gene: 2. The CDR3 covers 14 residues. Germline assignment: CDR1 MDHEN and CDR2 SYDVKM. The DNA of the CDR3 is TGTGCCAGCAGTTTAGCGGGAGGCGCAGATACGCAGTATTTT. This codes for CASSLAGGADTQYF.

The rearrangement uses TRBV24-1 and TRBJ2-1; 11 nucleotides align to TRBD2. The CDR3 runs to 17 residues. Germline assignment: CDR1 KGHDR and CDR2 SFDVKD. The J segment lost 2 bases and the V segment lost 5 bases, leaving 7 bases of the junction unmatched. The CDR3 region is CATSAHSGRGTYNEQFF. In DNA, the CDR3 is TGTGCCACCAGTGCCCATAGCGGGAGGGGGACCTACAATGAGCAGTTCTTC.